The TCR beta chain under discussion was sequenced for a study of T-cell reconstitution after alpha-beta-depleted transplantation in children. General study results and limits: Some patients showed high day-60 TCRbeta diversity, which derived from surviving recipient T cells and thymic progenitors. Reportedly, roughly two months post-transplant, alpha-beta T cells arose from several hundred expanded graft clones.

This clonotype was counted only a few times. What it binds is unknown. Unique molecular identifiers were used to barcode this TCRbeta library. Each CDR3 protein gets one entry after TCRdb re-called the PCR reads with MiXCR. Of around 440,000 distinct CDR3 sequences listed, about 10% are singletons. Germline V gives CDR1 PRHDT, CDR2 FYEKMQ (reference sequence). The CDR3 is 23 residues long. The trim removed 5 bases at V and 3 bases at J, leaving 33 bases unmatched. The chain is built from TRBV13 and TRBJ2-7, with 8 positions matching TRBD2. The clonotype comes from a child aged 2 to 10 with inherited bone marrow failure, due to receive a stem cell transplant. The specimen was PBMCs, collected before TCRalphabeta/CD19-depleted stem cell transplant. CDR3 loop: CASSPISTSVPFIPSYDHYEQYF. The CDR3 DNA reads TGTGCCAGCAGCCCAATTTCGACTAGCGTTCCCTTCATCCCGTCTTACGACCACTACGAGCAGTACTTC.